This T cell receptor beta chain was profiled in a study of T cell repertoires in cytomegalovirus infection. Study-level information: Indications came from public TCR beta signatures; they pointed to CMV infection and to a matching HLA type.

Findings of the study overall: HLA-C-restricted CMV-specific TCR beta clonotypes prevailed in the ex vivo response.

A note on this clonotype: As yet, its antigen is unknown. The junction departs from the called germline gene at one end, perhaps through a read error.

A single record per CDR3 protein comes from TCRdb applying MiXCR to the reads. The sample has some 310,000 distinct CDR3 sequences, 20% to 25% seen once; the top ten hold about an eighth. Germline CDR1 MNHEY, CDR2 SVGEGT. The CDR3 extends over 14 amino acids. The sequence came from a human donor in good health (CMV status not recorded). Some clones in this sample may be carry-over from other donors' samples. Sample: cultured PBMCs, taken from culture after CMV antigen stimulation. V gene TRBV6-2 or TRBV6-3 combines with J gene TRBJ2-3; perhaps TRBD1 as D (5 bases). CDR3 nucleotides: TGTGCCAGCGGTTACGACAGCCAACTAGATACGCAGTATTTT. This encodes CASGYDSQLDTQYF.